One sample yielded the 20 T cell receptor beta chains listed below, sequenced in a study of OX40 agonist ivuxolimab in advanced cancers. The library relied on the immunoSEQ multiplex PCR assay. What TCRdb holds here is the immuneACCESS table cut down to in-frame rearrangements. Part of the clones is not present; checked against another copy, under half of the missing clones reflect an unresolved V gene, and the others are unexplained. The sample contains about 72,000 clones, 89% of them found a single time. The top ten clonotypes cover about an eighth of the sample. The sequencing used CD4+ or CD8+ T cells sorted from blood, collected in a trial of the OX40 agonist ivuxolimab. Receptors originate from an adult with an advanced solid tumor such as melanoma, head and neck, liver or kidney cancer.

The chain is built from TRBV5-4 and TRBJ1-1; no clear D gene. With 0 bases removed from V and 0 bases from J, the gap between germline ends came to 9 bases. Germline V gene data show CDR1 as SGHNT and CDR2 as YYREEE (reference sequence). This CDR3 spans 15 amino acids. CDR3 sequence: CASSLALQMNTEAFF. The CDR3 bases are TGTGCCAGCAGCTTGGCTTTACAGATGAACACTGAAGCTTTCTTT.

A word on this clone: An end of the junction differs from the germline gene, which may be a read error. CDR3 DNA sequence: TGTGCCAGCAGGCCTGGGAGGGGCCTCGAACACCGGGGAGCTGTTTTT. This codes for CASRPGRGLEHRGAVF. This chain connects TRBV7-3 to TRBJ2-2, with TRBD2 matching over 7 bases. Germline V CDR1 and CDR2: SGHTA, FQGTGA. The CDR3 extends over 16 amino acids.

The genes are TRBV6-6 and TRBJ1-1; D might be TRBD1 (6 bases). With 7 bases removed from V and 0 bases from J, the gap between germline ends came to 9 bases. The germline V gene has CDR1 MNHNY and CDR2 SVGAGI (reference sequence). This CDR3 is 13 amino acids long. The CDR3 spells CASNRVMNTEAFF. CDR3 coding DNA: TGTGCCAGCAACAGGGTGATGAACACTGAAGCTTTCTTT.

This rearrangement joins TRBV29-1 to TRBJ1-1; TRBD1 might be the D (5 bases). The CDR3 extends over 14 amino acids. The ends were cut back, 4 bases at V and 0 bases at J, with 12 bases in the middle. CDR1 and CDR2 (germline): SQVTM, ANQGSEA. CDR3 protein: CSVVRQTMNTEAFF. CDR3 DNA: TGCAGCGTTGTAAGACAGACCATGAACACTGAAGCTTTCTTT.

CDR3 sequence: CASRRAGRTQPQHF. The CDR3 nucleotides are TGTGCCAGCCGGAGGGCAGGGCGGACTCAGCCCCAGCATTTT. V usage is TRBV6-5 and J usage is TRBJ1-5, with D maybe TRBD1 (5 bases). Trimming took off 8 bases at V and 6 bases at J, with 17 bases between the two ends. The CDR3 runs to 14 residues. Germline values: CDR1 MNHEY, CDR2 SVGAGI.

The chain uses TRBV4-2 and TRBJ1-3; D is unresolved. The CDR3 is 15 amino acids. V was shortened by 0 bases and J by 2 bases, with 8 bases between the two germline ends. CDR1 is LGHNA and CDR2 is YNFKEQ in the germline V gene. CDR3 residues: CASSQDRLAGNTIYF. CDR3 sequence (DNA): TGTGCCAGCAGCCAAGATCGGCTGGCTGGAAACACCATATATTTT.

This clone was found once. The rearrangement uses TRBV10-3 and TRBJ2-3; D remains unclear. The V gene lost 4 bases and the J gene lost 6 bases, with 5 bases spanning the gap. Germline V lookup: CDR1 ENHRY, CDR2 SYGVKD. The CDR3 length is 11 residues. As DNA, the CDR3 is TGTGCCATCAGTGCCCAGGATACGCAGTATTTT. Translating gives CAISAQDTQYF.

The genes are TRBV10-2 and TRBJ2-7, with TRBD1 identical over 8 bases. This CDR3 has 14 amino acids. CDR1 and CDR2 (germline): WSHSY, SAAADI. Losses at the gene ends were 2 bases for V and 1 base for J; bases not matched to a gene: 1. As DNA, the CDR3 is TGCGCCAGCAGTGAGAACAGGGGGTCCTACGAGCAGTACTTC. This encodes CASSENRGSYEQYF.

The chain has TRBV2 and TRBJ1-3; D is uncertain. CDR3 size: 15 residues. Trimming pared 0 bases from V and 3 bases from J, leaving 9 bases between. Germline CDR1 is SNHLY and CDR2 is FYNNEI. CDR3 sequence: CASSEALGDGNTIYF. In DNA form, the CDR3 reads TGTGCCAGCAGTGAAGCGCTCGGGGATGGAAACACCATATATTTT. Full variable domain (missing parts from reference TRBV2 and TRBJ1-3): EPEVTQTPSHQVTQMGQEVILRCVPISNHLYFYWYRQILGQKVEFLVSFYNNEISEKSEIFDDQFSVERPDGSNFTLKIRSTKLEDSAMYFCASSEALGDGNTIYFGEGSWLTVV.

The V call is TRBV18, the J call TRBJ2-7; D call uncertain. V lost 3 bases to trimming and J lost 3 bases, with 15 bases between them. The CDR3 runs to 15 residues. Germline CDR1 reads KGHSH; CDR2 reads LQKENI. The CDR3 bases are TGTGCCAGCTCACCTTCCGGAAACTTGCTCTACGAGCAGTACTTC. Translated: CASSPSGNLLYEQYF. The entire variable domain, with the rest obtained from reference TRBV18 and TRBJ2-7, is as follows: NAGVMQNPRHLVRRRGQEARLRCSPMKGHSHVYWYRQLPEEGLKFMVYLQKENIIDESGMPKERFSAEFPKEGPSILRIQQVVRGDSAAYFCASSPSGNLLYEQYFGPGTRLTVT.

This chain uses TRBV5-5 with TRBJ1-2, with D unresolved. Between the trimmed V and J ends, which lost 4 bases and 5 bases, there was a span of 15 bases. The CDR3 runs to 14 residues. Germline V gene data show CDR1 as SGHKS and CDR2 as YYEKEE (reference sequence). The CDR3 DNA sequence: TGTGCCAGCAGCACCCTCGGCTCGCGATATGGCTACACCTTC. It translates to CASSTLGSRYGYTF.

CDR3 sequence reads: CASSIRRDGNTEAFF. Written as DNA, the CDR3 is TGTGCCAGTAGTATCCGCAGGGACGGGAACACTGAAGCTTTCTTT. The chain links TRBV19 to TRBJ1-1; tentative D call: TRBD1 (5 bases). The CDR3 totals 15 residues. Germline assignment: CDR1 LNHDA and CDR2 SQIVND (reference sequence). The V gene lost 3 bases and the J gene lost 1 base, with 12 bases spanning the gap.

J is TRBJ1-3 and V is TRBV28; D not certain. CDR3 length: 12 amino acids. Trimming pared 5 bases from V and 0 bases from J, leaving 2 bases between. Germline loops: CDR1 MDHEN, CDR2 SYDVKM. CDR3 protein: CASSTSGNTIYF. CDR3 nucleotide sequence: TGTGCCAGCAGTACCTCTGGAAACACCATATATTTT.

The gene calls are TRBV28 and TRBJ2-7, with 13 bases matching TRBD2. The junction had 5 bases not matched to a gene; V was cut back by 6 bases and J by 3 bases. CDR1 and CDR2 (germline): MDHEN, SYDVKM. CDR3 length: 15 residues. The DNA of the CDR3 is TGTGCCAGCAGGCAGACTAGCGGGAGGAGCTACGAGCAGTACTTC. It yields the protein CASRQTSGRSYEQYF.

The V and J genes are TRBV6-6 and TRBJ2-1; weak D call: TRBD2 (6 bases). The germline V gene encodes CDR1 MNHNY and CDR2 SVGAGI (reference sequence). Between the trimmed V and J ends, which lost 2 bases and 7 bases, there was a span of 6 bases. The CDR3 spans 12 residues. CDR3 protein: CASSYRGNEQFF. CDR3 sequence (DNA): TGTGCCAGCAGTTACCGGGGGAATGAGCAGTTCTTC.

V and J are TRBV5-5 and TRBJ2-7, with 8 bases fitting TRBD2. The V gene's germline CDR1 is SGHKS and CDR2 YYEKEE (reference sequence). With 4 bases clipped from V and 5 bases from J, the junction kept 11 bases outside the gene matches. There are 15 residues in the CDR3. The DNA for the CDR3 is TGTGCCAGCAGCCCCCACCGGGAGGGCCGGGACGAGCAGTACTTC. This codes for CASSPHREGRDEQYF. Filled out from reference TRBV5-5 and TRBJ2-7, the complete variable domain reads DAGVTQSPTHLIKTRGQQVTLRCSPISGHKSVSWYQQVLGQGPQFIFQYYEKEERGRGNFPDRFSARQFPNYSSELNVNALLLGDSALYLCASSPHREGRDEQYFGPGTRLTVT.

This sequence joins TRBV18 and TRBJ1-2; D call uncertain. This CDR3 has 14 residues. Trimming cost V 2 bases and J 0 bases, with 7 bases left between them. Germline V gene lookup returns CDR1 KGHSH and CDR2 LQKENI. CDR3 nucleotides: TGTGCCAGCTCACCAATTTCAGCTAACTATGGCTACACCTTC. It codes for CASSPISANYGYTF.

The chain employs TRBV6-6 and TRBJ2-1; D is unclear. V lost 2 bases and J 10 bases, leaving 12 bases between the germline ends. The CDR3 totals 13 residues. CDR1 and CDR2 (germline): MNHNY, SVGAGI (reference sequence). The CDR3 is CASSYRTPLEQFF. The CDR3 bases are TGTGCCAGCAGTTACCGGACCCCCCTAGAGCAGTTCTTC.

The chain has TRBV2 and TRBJ2-7, with D possibly TRBD2 on 5 matching bases. CDR1 and CDR2 from the germline V gene are SNHLY and FYNNEI. V lost 2 bases, J lost 7 bases, and 15 bases lay in between. There are 14 residues in the CDR3. The CDR3 sequence: CASSEYGEVREQYF. In DNA, the CDR3 is TGTGCCAGCAGTGAATACGGGGAAGTTCGGGAGCAGTACTTC.

This chain links TRBV6-1 with TRBJ1-5; no clear D. The CDR3 spans 14 residues. CDR1 MNHNS and CDR2 SASEGT come from the germline V gene. Trimming left V 6 bases short and J 3 bases short, with 12 bases between. The CDR3 is CASSPPGINQPQHF. The CDR3 DNA follows: TGTGCCAGCAGCCCCCCGGGAATCAATCAGCCCCAGCATTTT.